These 19 T cell receptor beta chains share one sample of origin, sequenced in a study of CD8+ T cells in alopecia areata. cDNA serving as the sequencing template came from extracted, reverse transcribed RNA. Here immunoSEQ multiplex PCR was the method, and the copy in TCRdb shows in-frame clones only, minus some. The data show some 110,000 clones, none appearing only once, with around 19% held by the ten largest. Material for sequencing was lesional skin. These receptor sequences come from a C3H/HeJ mouse with alopecia areata. The mouse strain carries the MHC haplotype H2-k.

A few counts support this clone. The gene names here belong to mouse. Read sequence stops 4 residues before the CDR3 end, and the germline J gene provides the missing end. V gene TRBV19 combines with J gene TRBJ1-2, with D perhaps matching TRBD1 (6 bases). The CDR3 has 14 residues. CDR1 is FNHDT, CDR2 SITEND, per germline (reference sequence). The CDR3 reads CASTPGLGGRDYTF. Partial CDR3 DNA: TGTGCCAGCACCCCGGGACTGGGGGGGCGC.

This clone was recorded many times. The genes and germline here are from mouse. The CDR3 end lies 4 residues beyond the end of the read and is filled in from the germline J gene. The rearrangement uses TRBV13-3 and TRBJ2-7; the D gene is possibly TRBD1 (6 bases). The CDR3 has 15 amino acids. Looked up from germline, CDR1 is NNHDY and CDR2 is SYVADS. The CDR3 is CASSDETGGEYEQYF. The sequenced CDR3 bases are TGTGCCAGCAGTGATGAGACAGGAGGGGAGTAT.

This clone was picked up a small number of times. Mouse names are used for the genes. The read comes to an end 4 residues before the CDR3 does, leaving the germline J gene to fill in the end. The chain recombines TRBV13-2 with TRBJ2-5; 8 nucleotides match TRBD1. Germline V lookup: CDR1 NNHNN, CDR2 SYGAGS (reference sequence). The CDR3 contains 14 residues. CDR3 region: CASGELDREDTQYF. CDR3 DNA, as far as it was read: TGTGCCAGCGGTGAACTGGACAGGGAAGAC.

This clone was observed a handful of times. Gene names are mouse gene names. Coverage ceases 4 residues before the CDR3 finishes, and the germline J gene fills in the end. Other DNA sequences within the sample encode an identical CDR3. V and J are TRBV19 and TRBJ2-1; 8 bases are shared with TRBD2. The germline gives CDR1 FNHDT, CDR2 SITEND (reference sequence). The CDR3 spans 14 residues. Unmatched junction bases numbered 2, after V lost 0 bases and J lost 6 bases. Partial CDR3 DNA: TGTGCCAGCAGTATAGCGGGGGGGCCTGCT. This sequence encodes CASSIAGGPA. The CDR3 in its entirety is CASSIAGGPAEQFF. The full variable domain, in which reference TRBV19 and TRBJ2-1 provide the parts outside the CDR3, is GGIITQTPKFLIGQEGQKLTLKCQQNFNHDTMYWYRQDSGKGLRLIYYSITENDLQKGDLSEGYDASREKKSSFSLTVTSAQKNEMAVFLCASSIAGGPAEQFFGPGTRLTVL.

With respect to this clone: Gene names denote mouse genes. The read ends 4 residues early relative to the CDR3; the germline J gene fills the gap. The genes are TRBV19 and TRBJ2-5; TRBD1 aligns across 9 bases. The CDR3 is made up of 15 amino acids. Germline V CDR1 and CDR2: FNHDT, SITEND (reference sequence). The CDR3 DNA, read in part, is TGTGCCAGCAGTCGACCGGGACAGGGAGGAGAC. Translation gives CASSRPGQGGD. The whole CDR3 is CASSRPGQGGDTQYF.

Comments on this clone: Gene names refer to mouse genes. The read terminates 4 residues before the CDR3 end, so the remaining end is supplied by the germline J gene. The rearrangement links TRBV13-3 to TRBJ2-5, with D tentatively TRBD2 (7 bases). The CDR3 runs 15 residues. The germline V gene has CDR1 NNHDY and CDR2 SYVADS. The CDR3 is CASSDAEGGGDTQYF. CDR3 DNA, as far as it was read: TGTGCCAGCAGTGATGCGGAGGGGGGCGGCGAC.

This clone turned up a few times. Germline and genes here are mouse. With the read ending 4 residues before the CDR3 end, the germline J gene is used to fill in that end. This sequence joins TRBV12-1 and TRBJ1-2; D possibly corresponds to TRBD1 (5 bases). The germline V and J ends were trimmed by 0 bases and 1 base, with 11 bases remaining between them. This CDR3 region has 15 residues. Looked up from germline, CDR1 is SGHSN and CDR2 is HYEKVE. CDR3 region: CASSLAGAGNSDYTF. The covered CDR3 bases are TGTGCCAGCTCTCTCGCTGGGGCGGGAAACTCC. Full variable domain (rest looked up from reference TRBV12-1 and TRBJ1-2): DSGVVQSPRHIIKEKGGRSVLTCIPISGHSNVVWYQQTLGKELKFLIQHYEKVERDKGFLPSRFSVQQFDDYHSEMNMSALELEDSAMYFCASSLAGAGNSDYTFGSGTRLLVI.

To note about this clone: Mouse germline and gene names are used. The read comes to an end 4 residues before the CDR3 does, leaving the germline J gene to fill in the end. V usage is TRBV13-1 and J usage is TRBJ2-1, with D maybe TRBD2 (6 bases). Germline V gene sequence: CDR1 NSHNY, CDR2 SYGAGN. The CDR3 runs 14 residues. The DNA read from the CDR3 is TGTGCCAGCAGTGATGGGGGGGAGAGGGCT. This sequence encodes CASSDGGERA. The complete CDR3 protein is CASSDGGERAEQFF.

This clone was counted only a few times. The protein TCRdb lists differs from the translation of the DNA at residue 12; the protein given here is translated from the DNA itself. Gene names are mouse gene names. The read falls 3 residues short of the CDR3 end, and the missing part is taken from the germline J gene. This chain connects TRBV13-3 to TRBJ1-3; maybe TRBD1 (5 bases). The CDR3 length is 15 residues. The germline gives CDR1 NNHDY, CDR2 SYVADS. Trimming cost V 4 bases and J 0 bases, with 11 bases left between them. CDR3 residues: CASSSWTNSGNTLYF. The part of the CDR3 DNA that was read is TGTGCCAGCAGTTCTTGGACAAATTCTGGAAATACG. The variable domain in full, with the rest retrieved from reference TRBV13-3 and TRBJ1-3, is EAAVTQSPRSKVAVTGGKVTLSCHQTNNHDYMYWYRQDTGHGLRLIHYSYVADSTEKGDIPDGYKASRPSQENFSLILELASLSQTAVYFCASSSWTNSGNTLYFGEGSRLIVV.

In regard to this clone: Each gene name is a mouse one. The DNA ends 4 residues before the CDR3 does, and the rest of the CDR3 is filled in from the germline J gene. V usage is TRBV16 and J usage is TRBJ2-1, with 10 bases matching TRBD1. Germline CDR1 is SGHSA and CDR2 is FRNQAP. CDR3 length: 15 residues. The J segment lost 4 bases and the V segment lost 6 bases, leaving 6 bases of the junction unmatched. The CDR3 DNA, read in part, is TGTGCAAGCAGAGTACCGGGACAGGGGTATGCT. This codes for CASRVPGQGYA. The CDR3 in its entirety is CASRVPGQGYAEQFF. The full variable domain, its missing parts supplied by reference TRBV16 and TRBJ2-1, is NAGVIQTPRHKVTGKGQEATLWCEPISGHSAVFWYRQTIVQGLEFLTYFRNQAPIDDSGMPKERFSAQMPNQSHSTLKIQSTQPQDSAVYLCASRVPGQGYAEQFFGPGTRLTVL.

This clone was counted between two and nine times. Gene labels here are mouse ones. The CDR3 end lies 4 residues beyond the end of the read and is filled in from the germline J gene. The chain links TRBV1 to TRBJ2-3, with 7 bases that match TRBD1. The CDR3 consists of 14 residues. Germline V CDR1 and CDR2: NSQYPW, LRSPGD (reference sequence). The junction had 3 bases not matched to a gene; V was cut back by 6 bases and J by 0 bases. CDR3 sequence reads: CTCRDRASAETLYF. CDR3 DNA, as far as it was read: TGCACCTGCAGAGACAGGGCTAGTGCAGAA.

This clone appeared a few times. All gene names here are mouse names. CDR3 protein: CASSVAGITEVFF. CDR3 DNA, as far as it was read: TGTGCCAGCAGTGTCGCAGGGATCACA. The J gene is TRBJ1-1, the V gene TRBV13-3; weak D call: TRBD1 (5 bases). The sequence runs out 4 residues before the end of the CDR3; the remainder is reconstructed from the germline J gene. With 3 bases removed from V and 4 bases from J, the gap between germline ends came to 10 bases. In germline, CDR1 is NNHDY, CDR2 SYVADS. This CDR3 has 13 residues.

As regards this clone: Mouse names are used for the genes. With the read ending 4 residues before the CDR3 end, the germline J gene is used to fill in that end. V is TRBV13-3 and J is TRBJ2-7; weak D call: TRBD1 (6 bases). Germline loops: CDR1 NNHDY, CDR2 SYVADS. The ends were cut back, 5 bases at V and 3 bases at J, with 12 bases in the middle. This CDR3 region has 13 residues. This CDR3 reads CASRPRDNYEQYF. The covered CDR3 bases are TGTGCCAGCAGGCCCAGGGACAACTAT.

This clone was counted many times. The DNA translation disagrees with the TCRdb protein at residue 13, so the protein in this description comes from the DNA. Gene names denote mouse genes. The read gets to within 3 residues of the CDR3 end, and the germline J gene fills in the rest. The J gene is TRBJ1-3, the V gene TRBV13-3; 9 nucleotides match TRBD1. The germline V gene has CDR1 NNHDY and CDR2 SYVADS. V shed 0 bases, J shed 2 bases, and the junction held 3 bases outside the gene matches. The CDR3 contains 16 residues. CDR3 DNA (partial): TGTGCCAGCAGTGATGCGCGGGACAGGGCTGGAAATACG. Its translation is CASSDARDRAGNT. The whole CDR3 protein is CASSDARDRAGNTLYF.

This clone has just a few counts. Genes and germline come from the mouse. The observed sequence ends 4 residues before the CDR3 terminus, with the missing tail filled in from the germline J gene. The chain employs TRBV19 and TRBJ2-5; the D gene is possibly TRBD2 (6 bases). Germline V CDR1 and CDR2: FNHDT, SITEND (reference sequence). V dropped 5 bases and J dropped 3 bases, with 7 bases sitting between them. This CDR3 is built from 12 residues. The CDR3 sequence: CASRGLQDTQYF. CDR3 DNA, as far as it was read: TGTGCCAGCAGGGGACTTCAAGAC.

This clone has ten or more counts. The genes are named according to mouse. The read is 4 residues too short to cover the CDR3 end, so that end is filled in from the germline J gene. The rearrangement uses TRBV13-3 and TRBJ2-3; 8 positions agree with TRBD1. The CDR3 runs to 16 residues. Germline CDR1 is NNHDY and CDR2 is SYVADS. V was pared by 1 base and J by 0 bases, with 4 bases of the junction left unmatched. The DNA read from the CDR3 is TGTGCCAGCAGTGATCTGGACAGGGCTAGTGCAGAA. Encoded protein: CASSDLDRASAE. From start to end, the CDR3 is CASSDLDRASAETLYF.

In its sample, this clone was seen a few times. Mouse gene names and germline throughout. The CDR3 end is not reached by the read, which stops 4 residues before it; the germline J gene fills it in. V and J are TRBV13-1 and TRBJ1-1; D uncertain. Per germline, CDR1 NSHNY and CDR2 SYGAGN. The CDR3 runs 13 residues. V gave up 1 base and J gave up 4 bases, with 8 bases separating them. The covered CDR3 bases are TGTGCCAGCAGTGATCTCTCAGTCACA. Translated, it gives CASSDLSVT. The full CDR3 is CASSDLSVTEVFF.

This clone was seen a few times. Germline and genes here are mouse. The sequenced CDR3 bases are TGTGCCAGCAGTGGGACAAAATTTAGTGCAGAA. Protein product: CASSGTKFSAE. From start to end, the CDR3 is CASSGTKFSAETLYF. This chain joins TRBV13-3 and TRBJ2-3, with D possibly being TRBD1 (5 bases). The missing CDR3 end, 4 residues past where the read stops, is filled in from the germline J gene. This CDR3 region has 15 residues. The V gene lost 3 bases and the J gene lost 0 bases, with 11 bases spanning the gap. Germline assignment: CDR1 NNHDY and CDR2 SYVADS.

This clone was seen only a few times. The genes and germline here are from mouse. The read terminates 4 residues before the CDR3 end, so the remaining end is supplied by the germline J gene. The rearrangement joins TRBV1 to TRBJ1-2; 9 positions agree with TRBD1. Germline values: CDR1 NSQYPW, CDR2 LRSPGD (reference sequence). The junction had 3 bases not matched to a gene; V was cut back by 1 base and J by 3 bases. The CDR3 contains 15 residues. The CDR3: CTCSAVRDRDSDYTF. CDR3 DNA (partial): TGCACCTGCAGTGCAGTGAGGGACAGGGACTCC.